This TCR beta chain was profiled in a study of blood T cell repertoires in COVID-19. Turning to the study itself: Sites in the United States, Italy and Spain provided acute and convalescent COVID-19 samples. The analysed material was cDNA or gDNA that came from T cells, B-cell-depleted T cells, or PBMCs.

CDR3 length equals 14 residues. V dropped 3 bases and J dropped 8; count of bases not matched to a gene: 9. The V gene's germline CDR1 is WNHNN and CDR2 SYGVQD (reference sequence). Original methodology: Reference gene primer amplification yielded estimated nucleated cell counts. Profiling relied on immunoSEQ multiplex PCR, and the TCRdb table lists in-frame clones only, not all of them. V, J and clone size are taken as reported in that table, and D and trimming were inferred from the DNA itself. The table lists about 88,000 clones, approximately 90% of them singletons. Material: peripheral blood. The J gene is TRBJ1-2, the V gene TRBV10-1, with 7 positions matching TRBD1. The source is a man aged 60-69 years with acute or convalescent COVID-19. The chain's CDR3 is CASSESGQAGGYTF. The CDR3 DNA is TGCGCCAGCAGTGAAAGTGGACAGGCCGGGGGCTACACCTTC.